A selection of T cell receptor beta chains follows, all from one sample in a study of human T cells and chemical hapten exposure. In TCRdb, the RACE reads were re-called with MiXCR into one record per CDR3 protein. The data contain around 110,000 distinct CDR3 sequences, about 12% of them singletons. The sequencing here drew on whole blood, taken in connection with sensitization to the hapten diphenylcyclopropenone (DPC). Every receptor here comes from a woman in her 50s with alopecia areata. Some clones in this sample may be carry-over from other donors' samples. The CDR3 runs from the conserved cysteine through the conserved F or W. Each record gives: D gene, J gene, V gene, clone size, CDR3 DNA, CDR3 protein. A D gene is named only where the DNA matches it firmly. For some rows the clone size is stated as once, few or many, or as a class when expanded; others skip it.

NA	TRBJ2-5	TRBV7-2	few	TGTGCCAGCAGCTTAGCCCCACTTACAAGGAGCCCGCAGACCCAGTACTTC	CASSLAPLTRSPQTQYF
TRBD2	TRBJ2-1	TRBV20-1	many	TGCAGTGCTCCTCGGACTAGCGGGAGGGCCATCTATGAGCAGTTCTTC	CSAPRTSGRAIYEQFF
NA	TRBJ1-6	TRBV7-9	many	TGTGCCAGCAGTGAACGTAATTCACCCCTCCACTTT	CASSERNSPLHF
TRBD1	TRBJ1-1	TRBV5-4	NA	TGTGCCAGCAGCGGAAGACAGGGTGTGAACACTGAAGCTTTCTTT	CASSGRQGVNTEAFF
NA	TRBJ2-2	TRBV3-1	NA	TGTGCCAGCAGCCCTATTCGCTCCGGGGAGCTGTTTTTT	CASSPIRSGELFF
NA	TRBJ1-5	TRBV20-1	many	TGCAGTGCTAGTAACCCAGGGGACGATCAGCCCCAGCATTTT	CSASNPGDDQPQHF
TRBD1	TRBJ1-1	TRBV5-1	NA	TGTGCCAGCAGCTCCCCACAGGGGGCAAAGACTGAAGCTTTCTTT	CASSSPQGAKTEAFF
NA	TRBJ1-5	TRBV6-6	many	TGTGCCAGCAGGGACCCGGACCAGCCCCAGCATTTT	CASRDPDQPQHF
TRBD1	TRBJ2-6	TRBV10-3	many	TGTGCCATCAGTCCGGGACAGGGGGCGTCCGGGGCCAACGTCCTGACTTTC	CAISPGQGASGANVLTF
NA	TRBJ1-6	TRBV13	once	TGTGCCAGCAGCTTATATGGCGGGACGGATAGTTCACCCCTCCACTTT	CASSLYGGTDSSPLHF